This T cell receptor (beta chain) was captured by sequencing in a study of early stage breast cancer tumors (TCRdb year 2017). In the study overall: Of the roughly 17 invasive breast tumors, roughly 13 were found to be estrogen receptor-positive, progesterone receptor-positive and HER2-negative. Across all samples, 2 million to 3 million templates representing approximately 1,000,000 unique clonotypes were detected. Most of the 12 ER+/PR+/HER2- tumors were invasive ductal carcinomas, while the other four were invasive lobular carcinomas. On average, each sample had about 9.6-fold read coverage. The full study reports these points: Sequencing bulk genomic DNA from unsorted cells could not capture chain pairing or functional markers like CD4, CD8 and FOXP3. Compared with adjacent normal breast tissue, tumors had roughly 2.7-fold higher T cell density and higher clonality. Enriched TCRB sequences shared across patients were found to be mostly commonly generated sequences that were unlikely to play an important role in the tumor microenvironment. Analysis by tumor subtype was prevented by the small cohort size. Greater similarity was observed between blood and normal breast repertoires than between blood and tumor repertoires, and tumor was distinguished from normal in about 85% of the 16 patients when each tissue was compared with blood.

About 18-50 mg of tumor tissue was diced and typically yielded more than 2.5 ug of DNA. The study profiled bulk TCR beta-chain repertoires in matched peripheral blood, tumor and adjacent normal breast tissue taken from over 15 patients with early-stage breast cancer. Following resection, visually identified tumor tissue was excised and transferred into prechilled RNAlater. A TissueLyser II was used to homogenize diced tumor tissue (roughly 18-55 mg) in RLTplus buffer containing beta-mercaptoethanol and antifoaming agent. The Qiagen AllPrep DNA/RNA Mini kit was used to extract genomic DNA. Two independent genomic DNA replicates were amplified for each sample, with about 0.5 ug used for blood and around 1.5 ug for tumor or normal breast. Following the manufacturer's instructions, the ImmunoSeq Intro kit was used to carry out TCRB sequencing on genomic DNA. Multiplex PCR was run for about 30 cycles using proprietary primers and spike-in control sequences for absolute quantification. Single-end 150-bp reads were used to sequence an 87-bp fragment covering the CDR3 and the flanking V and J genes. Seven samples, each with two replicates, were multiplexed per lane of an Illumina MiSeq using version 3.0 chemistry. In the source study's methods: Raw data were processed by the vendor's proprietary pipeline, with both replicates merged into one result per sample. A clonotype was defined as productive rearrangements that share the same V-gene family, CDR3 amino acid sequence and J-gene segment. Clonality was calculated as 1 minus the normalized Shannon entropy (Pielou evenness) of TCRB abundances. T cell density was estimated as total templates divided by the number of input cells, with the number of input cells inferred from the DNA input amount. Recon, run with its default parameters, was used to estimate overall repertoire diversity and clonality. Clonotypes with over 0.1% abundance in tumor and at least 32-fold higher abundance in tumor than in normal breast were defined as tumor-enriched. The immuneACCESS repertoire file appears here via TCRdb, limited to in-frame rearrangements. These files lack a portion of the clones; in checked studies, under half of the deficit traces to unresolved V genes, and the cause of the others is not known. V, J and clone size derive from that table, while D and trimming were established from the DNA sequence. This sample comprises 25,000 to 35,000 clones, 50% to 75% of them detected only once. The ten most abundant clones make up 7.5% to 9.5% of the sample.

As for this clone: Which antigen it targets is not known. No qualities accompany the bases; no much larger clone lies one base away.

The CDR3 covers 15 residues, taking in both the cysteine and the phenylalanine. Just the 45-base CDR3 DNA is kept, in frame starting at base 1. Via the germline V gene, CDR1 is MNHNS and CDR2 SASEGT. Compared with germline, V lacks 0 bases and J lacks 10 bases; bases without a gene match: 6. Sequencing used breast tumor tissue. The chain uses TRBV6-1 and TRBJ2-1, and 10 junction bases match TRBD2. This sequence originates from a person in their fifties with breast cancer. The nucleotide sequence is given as TGTGCCAGCAGTGAAGCTTTAGCGGGAGGCCTAGAGCAGTTCTTC. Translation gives CASSEALAGGLEQFF.